Included here is one T cell receptor beta chain sequence, with context. Recruitment covered roughly 24 US areas and drew participants whose ages spanned about 18 to 100 years. Each participant's cohort was designated according to participant-reported clinical history. The CDR3 has 14 residues. Trimming took 3 bases from V and 7 from J; bases not matched to a gene: 5. Germline V gene data show CDR1 as SGHTA and CDR2 as FQGTGA. The data are from a study of blood T cell repertoires in COVID-19. At the level of the study: T cells, B-cell-depleted T cells, or PBMCs supplied cDNA or gDNA.

In the authors' methods: Reference gene primer amplification in the assay estimated nucleated cell counts. The data were produced by immunoSEQ multiplex PCR, yet TCRdb's version contains in-frame clones alone and is incomplete. D and trimming were read from the DNA, whereas the V and J calls and clone size are those reported in that table. This table has 200,000 to 250,000 clones, 82% appearing once. The material sequenced was PBMCs or T cells enriched from blood (not recorded which). The clonotype was recovered from a woman aged 60-70 years who had recovered from COVID-19. The rearrangement links TRBV7-3 to TRBJ2-3, with TRBD1 matching over 9 bases. The CDR3 is CASSFGTGHNTQYF. In DNA form, the CDR3 reads TGTGCCAGCAGCTTCGGGACAGGGCATAATACGCAGTATTTT. Complete variable domain (other parts from reference TRBV7-3 and TRBJ2-3): GAGVSQTPSNKVTEKGKYVELRCDPISGHTALYWYRQSLGQGPEFLIYFQGTGAADDSGLPNDRFFAVRPEGSVSTLKIQRTERGDSAVYLCASSFGTGHNTQYFGPGTRLTVL.